The entry below gives a single TCR beta chain sequence along with its context. The Seattle patients, enrolled during active infection, were followed longitudinally. In the original workflow: Researchers report that nucleated cell counts were estimated from reference gene primer amplification. Clones were read by immunoSEQ multiplex PCR, and TCRdb kept only the in-frame ones, dropping some. V and J calls and clone size are given by that table; D and trimming were obtained from the DNA. The sample lists about 440,000 clones; more than 70% were seen once. The sample belongs to a study of blood T cell repertoires in COVID-19. Study-level information: T cells, B-cell-depleted T cells, or PBMCs supplied cDNA or gDNA.

Germline assignment: CDR1 LNHDA and CDR2 SQIVND (reference sequence). The CDR3 totals 14 residues. V lost 3 bases and J lost 7, with 15 bases in between. The receptor was derived from a woman aged 50 to 60 with COVID-19, enrolled during active disease. The J gene is TRBJ2-5, the V gene TRBV19; D uncertain. Sequences were obtained from peripheral blood. The CDR3 DNA is TGTGCCAGTAGTATGGCCGGGTCCTCGGGGACCCAGTACTTC. Translating gives CASSMAGSSGTQYF.